Following are 16 T cell receptor beta chains from one sample sequenced in a study of cytomegalovirus exposure and HLA in healthy donors. Use of 60 Vbeta and 13 Jbeta primers characterized the PCR. The protocol was immunoSEQ multiplex PCR, while the TCRdb copy is restricted to in-frame clones and leaves out a portion. Of over 100,000 clones in the sample, about 80% were seen once. The source material was PBMCs. These receptors all stem from a woman in her 50s in good health and CMV-seropositive.

The chain is built from TRBV18 and TRBJ2-3; the D gene is possibly TRBD2 (5 bases). The CDR3 length is 14 residues. The V gene lost 3 bases and the J gene lost 3 bases, with 10 bases spanning the gap. In germline, CDR1 is KGHSH, CDR2 LQKENI. CDR3 in DNA: TGTGCCAGCTCACCGCGAGCGGATACAGATACGCAGTATTTT. It is translated as CASSPRADTDTQYF.

The chain recombines TRBV2 with TRBJ2-5, with a tentative D call TRBD1 (5 bases). Trimming removed 1 base at V and 1 base at J, with 10 bases between. CDR3 length: 15 amino acids. Germline CDR1 and CDR2: SNHLY and FYNNEI. CDR3 in amino acids: CASSEGTTTQETQYF. The CDR3 coding sequence is TGTGCCAGCAGTGAAGGGACAACTACCCAAGAGACCCAGTACTTC.

This chain links TRBV29-1 with TRBJ2-7, with 10 nucleotides matching TRBD1. The CDR3 covers 14 residues. Trimming cost V 7 bases and J 3 bases; bases outside gene matches: 9. Germline V gene lookup returns CDR1 SQVTM and CDR2 ANQGSEA. CDR3 nucleotide sequence: TGCAGCGCCCGCCGAGGACAGGGGGGCTACGAGCAGTACTTC. The encoded protein is CSARRGQGGYEQYF.

The rearrangement joins TRBV4-2 to TRBJ1-5; D gene uncertain. The germline gives CDR1 LGHNA, CDR2 YNFKEQ. V gave up 0 bases and J gave up 6 bases, with 9 bases separating them. The length of the CDR3 is 14 residues. CDR3 DNA: TGTGCCAGCAGCCAAGATTTGGGAGGTCAGCCCCAGCATTTT. Translation: CASSQDLGGQPQHF.

The chain employs TRBV11-3 and TRBJ2-5, with 8 nucleotides matching TRBD1. The length of the CDR3 is 15 residues. After removal of 0 bases from V and 4 bases from J, the junction contained 4 bases not matched to a gene. Germline V gene data show CDR1 as SGHNT and CDR2 as YENEEA. The CDR3 DNA is TGTGCCAGCAGCTTAGACTCAGGGGGCGGAGAGACCCAGTACTTC. This translates into CASSLDSGGGETQYF. Using reference TRBV11-3 and TRBJ2-5 for the parts outside the CDR3, the full variable domain is EAGVVQSPRYKIIEKKQPVAFWCNPISGHNTLYWYLQNLGQGPELLIRYENEEAVDDSQLPKDRFSAERLKGVDSTLKIQPAELGDSAVYLCASSLDSGGGETQYFGPGTRLLVL.

V and J are TRBV19 and TRBJ2-5, with a tentative D call TRBD2 (6 bases). Trimming removed 4 bases from V and 1 base from J, with 10 bases in between. The germline V gene encodes CDR1 LNHDA and CDR2 SQIVND (reference sequence). This CDR3 comprises 14 residues. As DNA, the CDR3 is TGTGCCAGTAGTAATGGCGGGGCCCAAGAGACCCAGTACTTC. Amino acids: CASSNGGAQETQYF.

This chain uses TRBV6-5 with TRBJ1-5; D unresolved. CDR3 length equals 13 residues. V gave up 0 bases and J gave up 4 bases, with 4 bases separating them. The germline CDR1 and CDR2 sequences are MNHEY and SVGAGI. This CDR3 is CASSYSQNQPQHF. The CDR3 coding sequence is TGTGCCAGCAGTTACTCCCAGAATCAGCCCCAGCATTTT.

The chain combines TRBV4-3 with TRBJ2-5; 7 bases agree with TRBD2. Matching the DNA end better, TRBJ2-7 makes the J call doubtful. This CDR3 has 16 residues. In germline, CDR1 is LGHNA, CDR2 YSLEER. DNA for the CDR3: TGCGCCAGCAGCCAAGATTTAGCGGGCGGTTCCTACGAGCAGTACTTC. Translation gives CASSQDLAGGSYEQYF.

This clone was counted between two and nine times. This chain connects TRBV7-2 to TRBJ2-1; TRBD1 matches 10 bases. Germline values: CDR1 SGHTA, CDR2 FQGNSA. The CDR3 length is 15 residues. V shed 1 base, J shed 6 bases, and the junction held 3 bases outside the gene matches. CDR3 bases: TGTGCCAGCAGCTTAGTGGGACAGGGGACCAATGAGCAGTTCTTC. It codes for CASSLVGQGTNEQFF.

The chain joins TRBV15 to TRBJ2-5; weak D call: TRBD1 (5 bases). Germline V CDR1 and CDR2: LNHNV, YYDKDF (reference sequence). Deletions cut 0 bases from V and 5 bases from J, with 13 bases between. CDR3 length equals 15 residues. In DNA, the CDR3 is TGTGCCACCAGCAGAGACAGGGTGCGGAGTGAGACCCAGTACTTC. Translated, it gives CATSRDRVRSETQYF.

The chain uses TRBV12-5 and TRBJ2-7; 8 bases are shared with TRBD2. Trimming removed 2 bases from V and 2 bases from J; junction bases left unmatched: 11. CDR3 length: 17 amino acids. The germline CDR1 and CDR2 sequences are LGHNT and FRNRAP. The CDR3 sequence: CASGLSGGGRETYEQYF. DNA of the CDR3: TGTGCTAGTGGTTTGTCCGGGGGGGGCCGCGAAACCTACGAGCAGTACTTC.

This chain uses TRBV7-2 with TRBJ2-3; weak D call: TRBD2 (5 bases). Trimming shortened V by 7 bases and J by 1 base, and 15 bases separated the two germline ends. CDR3 size: 15 residues. Per the germline V gene, CDR1 is SGHTA and CDR2 is FQGNSA. This chain's CDR3 is CASISWGSGTDTQYF. In DNA form, the CDR3 reads TGTGCCAGCATCTCTTGGGGTAGCGGCACAGATACGCAGTATTTT. The full variable domain, in which reference TRBV7-2 and TRBJ2-3 provide the parts outside the CDR3, is GAGVSQSPSNKVTEKGKDVELRCDPISGHTALYWYRQSLGQGLEFLIYFQGNSAPDKSGLPSDRFSAERTGGSVSTLTIQRTQQEDSAVYLCASISWGSGTDTQYFGPGTRLTVL.

This chain uses TRBV5-8 with TRBJ2-1; D not certain. CDR1 and CDR2 from the germline V gene are SGHTS and YDEGEE. The CDR3 loop spans 12 amino acids. Trimming removed 0 bases from V and 6 bases from J, with 4 bases in between. This chain's CDR3 is CASSLERNEQFF. The CDR3 DNA sequence: TGTGCCAGCAGCTTGGAGCGCAATGAGCAGTTCTTC.

The chain links TRBV19 to TRBJ1-2; D is unclear. The CDR3 covers 16 residues. CDR1 is LNHDA, CDR2 SQIVND, per germline (reference sequence). The V end lost 4 bases, the J end lost 3 bases, and 18 bases lay between the germline ends. This chain's CDR3 is CASSTDLATGDYGYTF. The CDR3 bases are TGTGCCAGTAGTACGGACCTCGCCACCGGGGACTATGGCTACACCTTC.

This chain uses TRBV7-2 with TRBJ2-1; no definite D call. The V end lost 5 bases, the J end lost 4 bases, and 9 bases lay between the germline ends. Germline CDR1 is SGHTA and CDR2 is FQGNSA. The CDR3 is made up of 13 amino acids. CDR3 residues: CASSPRPYNEQFF. In DNA form, the CDR3 reads TGTGCCAGCAGCCCCCGTCCTTACAATGAGCAGTTCTTC.

The chain couples TRBV12-5 to TRBJ2-7, with D possibly TRBD1 on 5 matching bases. Germline V gene lookup returns CDR1 LGHNT and CDR2 FRNRAP. Trimming left V 5 bases short and J 2 bases short, with 10 bases between. The CDR3 is made up of 13 amino acids. The CDR3 is CASGIGVAYEQYF. CDR3 nucleotide sequence: TGTGCTAGTGGTATAGGGGTAGCCTACGAGCAGTACTTC. Full variable domain (outside the CDR3, taken from reference TRBV12-5 and TRBJ2-7): DARVTQTPRHKVTEMGQEVTMRCQPILGHNTVFWYRQTMMQGLELLAYFRNRAPLDDSGMPKDRFSAEMPDATLATLKIQPSEPRDSAVYFCASGIGVAYEQYFGPGTRLTVT.